This TCR beta chain was found in a study of blood T cell repertoires in COVID-19. Across the whole study: Sources were T cells, B-cell-depleted T cells, or PBMCs; the material itself was cDNA or gDNA.

Across 24 US areas, participants ranged in age from about 18 to 100 years. Participants' reported clinical history set cohort assignment. In the study's own analysis: Cell counts per sample came from amplifying reference gene primers. Only in-frame clones appear in the TCRdb table, and some are missing; sequencing was by immunoSEQ multiplex PCR. V, J and clone size reflect that table, while D and trimming were determined from the DNA. The sample holds about 200,000 clones; roughly 82% are singletons and the top ten take less than 5.5%. Deletions cut 4 bases from V and 2 bases from J, with 5 bases between. Germline-derived CDR1 and CDR2 are KGHDR and SFDVKD. This CDR3 contains 13 residues.

The chain recombines TRBV24-1 with TRBJ1-3; unclear D gene. Specimen: PBMCs or T cells enriched from blood (not recorded which). This clonotype was obtained from a woman aged 60-75 years with acute COVID-19. DNA of the CDR3: TGTGCCACCAGTGACGGAGCTGGAAACACCATATATTTT. Its translation is CATSDGAGNTIYF.